This T cell receptor beta chain was captured in a study of cytomegalovirus exposure and HLA in healthy donors. A multiplex PCR was run with 60 Vbeta primers and 13 Jbeta primers. Some clones are missing from TCRdb's copy, which holds only in-frame ones; the method was immunoSEQ multiplex PCR. The table lists about 150,000 clones, roughly three quarters of them singletons, with roughly 12% in the top ten. Germline CDR1 reads SGDLS; CDR2 reads YYNGEE. This CDR3 region has 14 residues. V lost 3 bases, J lost 8 bases, and 17 bases lay in between. Comment on this clone: The antigen is unknown.

Whole-study findings and limits: Looking again later, the authors saw that most CMV-associated TCR beta chains seemed HLA-restricted. Earlier findings revealed that most TCR beta V segments proved productive either about 87% or about 30% of the time.

This chain links TRBV9 with TRBJ1-2; D gene unclear. The specimen sequenced was PBMCs. The TCR was taken from a man younger than 40 in good health and CMV-seropositive. CDR3 sequence: CASSDRRRRRGYTF. As DNA, the CDR3 is TGTGCCAGCAGCGACCGACGGAGAAGAAGAGGCTACACCTTC.